The 19 T cell receptor beta chains reported below all come from one sample, sequenced in a study of identical twins. TCRdb used MiXCR to reprocess the 5' RACE reads, holding one entry per CDR3 protein. The sample has under 500,000 distinct CDR3 sequences, 13% to 15% seen once. In addition, the sample was reused for a study of yellow fever vaccine responses in identical twins.

Material for sequencing was CD4+ T cells sorted from blood. Every receptor here comes from a woman aged 18-35 years in good health.

This chain joins TRBV7-6 and TRBJ2-7; 7 bases match TRBD1. Germline CDR1 reads SGHVS; CDR2 reads FNYEAQ. The junction had 7 bases not matched to a gene; V was cut back by 5 bases and J by 6 bases. CDR3 size: 13 residues. CDR3 protein: CASSKTGTSEQYF. The CDR3 nucleotides read TGTGCCAGCAGCAAGACAGGGACCTCCGAGCAGTACTTC.

This clonotype was observed a few times. The chain joins TRBV28 to TRBJ2-4; tentatively, D is TRBD1 (6 bases). V lost 6 bases to trimming and J lost 3 bases, with 9 bases between them. The length of the CDR3 is 13 residues. Germline CDR1 and CDR2: MDHEN and SYDVKM. The DNA for the CDR3 is TGTGCCAGCAGGGACAGCCTCAAAAACATTCAGTACTTC. It yields the protein CASRDSLKNIQYF.

V gene TRBV20-1 combines with J gene TRBJ2-5; TRBD2 matches at 9 bases. The CDR3 is 14 residues long. The V gene end was trimmed by 6 bases and the J gene end by 4 bases; junction bases not matched to a gene: 9. The germline CDR1 and CDR2 sequences are DFQATT and SNEGSKA (reference sequence). In DNA form, the CDR3 reads TGCAGTGCCCCCCCCGCGGGGGGGCGAGAGACCCAGTACTTC. Protein product: CSAPPAGGRETQYF.

The chain couples TRBV23-1 to TRBJ2-1; 12 bases fit TRBD1. TRBV23-1 is an ORF, with its function uncertain. J gave up 0 bases and V 6 bases, and 9 bases lay outside the gene matches. This CDR3 region has 18 residues. The CDR3 DNA reads as TGCGCCAGCAGACCCGGGACAGGGGGCTTTGTCTCCTACAATGAGCAGTTCTTC. Encoded protein: CASRPGTGGFVSYNEQFF.

The sample holds many counts of this clonotype. The chain links TRBV11-2 to TRBJ2-3; possible D gene TRBD1, 6 bases. V lost 2 bases to trimming and J lost 0 bases, with 9 bases between them. Germline CDR1 reads SGHAT; CDR2 reads FQNNGV. The CDR3 has 15 residues. CDR3 amino acids: CASSLRGSSTDTQYF. Written as DNA, the CDR3 is TGTGCCAGCAGCTTAAGGGGGTCTAGCACAGATACGCAGTATTTT.

The CDR3 sequence is CASSPPPRGTLTDTQYF. CDR3 bases: TGTGCCAGCAGCCCTCCTCCCCGGGGGACCCTCACAGATACGCAGTATTTT. V and J are TRBV4-2 and TRBJ2-3, with D possibly matching TRBD2 (6 bases). Germline CDR1 LGHNA, CDR2 YNFKEQ. This CDR3 has 17 amino acids. Trimming removed 4 bases at V and 2 bases at J, with 19 bases between.

J is TRBJ1-3 and V is TRBV28, with D possibly being TRBD1 (6 bases). This CDR3 region has 15 residues. The germline V and J ends were trimmed by 6 bases and 0 bases, with 12 bases remaining between them. CDR1 is MDHEN, CDR2 SYDVKM, per germline. CDR3 protein: CASRTTGNSGNTIYF. The CDR3 bases are TGTGCCAGCAGGACCACAGGGAACTCTGGAAACACCATATATTTT.

The chain couples TRBV19 to TRBJ2-5, with TRBD2 identical over 12 bases. The V and J ends lost 3 bases and 6 bases, in that order; junction bases with no gene match: 5. The germline CDR1 and CDR2 sequences are LNHDA and SQIVND (reference sequence). The CDR3 loop spans 15 amino acids. This CDR3 is CASSISSGREKTQYF. CDR3 nucleotide sequence: TGTGCCAGTAGTATTTCTAGCGGGAGGGAGAAGACCCAGTACTTC. The full variable domain, rest sourced from reference TRBV19 and TRBJ2-5, is DGGITQSPKYLFRKEGQNVTLSCEQNLNHDAMYWYRQDPGQGLRLIYYSQIVNDFQKGDIAEGYSVSREKKESFPLTVTSAQKNPTAFYLCASSISSGREKTQYFGPGTRLLVL.

V and J are TRBV4-1 and TRBJ1-3; TRBD1 is a possible D gene (5 bases). Germline values: CDR1 MGHRA, CDR2 YSYEKL. The CDR3 length is 14 residues. The V end lost 4 bases, the J end lost 5 bases, and 12 bases lay between the germline ends. CDR3 nucleotide sequence: TGCGCCAGCAGCCCCCAGGGATTTCGAAACACCATATATTTT. As protein: CASSPQGFRNTIYF.

A few counts support this clonotype. The chain combines TRBV27 with TRBJ1-2; 7 bases are shared with TRBD1. V lost 3 bases, J lost 7 bases, and 8 bases stayed unmatched. The germline V gene has CDR1 MNHEY and CDR2 SMNVEV (reference sequence). The CDR3 loop spans 14 amino acids. The CDR3 reads CASSFLGQFFGYTF. CDR3 sequence (DNA): TGTGCCAGCAGTTTTTTGGGACAGTTCTTTGGCTACACCTTC.

The V and J genes are TRBV7-3 and TRBJ1-1; D not resolved. The V gene's germline CDR1 is SGHTA and CDR2 FQGTGA. With 1 base removed from V and 3 bases from J, the gap between germline ends came to 9 bases. CDR3 length: 14 amino acids. The CDR3 protein is CASSLSGSYTEAFF. CDR3 coding DNA: TGTGCCAGCAGCTTAAGTGGGTCTTACACTGAAGCTTTCTTT.

V usage is TRBV4-2 and J usage is TRBJ2-1; no clear D gene. The CDR3 is 13 amino acids. The germline V gene encodes CDR1 LGHNA and CDR2 YNFKEQ. V was clipped by 4 bases and J by 5 bases, with 9 bases between them. CDR3 nucleotides: TGTGCCAGCAGCCTTGTCGACCACAATGAGCAGTTCTTC. Translating gives CASSLVDHNEQFF.

This clonotype was seen many times. The chain joins TRBV11-1 to TRBJ2-7; D gene unclear. The CDR3 loop spans 14 amino acids. V lost 1 base and J 3 bases, leaving 10 bases between the germline ends. Germline CDR1 is SGHAT and CDR2 is FQDESV (reference sequence). The CDR3 spells CASSLDALDYEQYF. The CDR3 region has the DNA TGTGCCAGCAGCTTAGATGCTCTTGACTACGAGCAGTACTTC.

CDR3 sequence (DNA): TGTGCCAGCAAAATGGCGGGAGGCGAGACCCAGTACTTC. Encoded protein: CASKMAGGETQYF. The genes are TRBV27 and TRBJ2-5; the match to TRBD2 covers 8 bases. The CDR3 contains 13 residues. The V gene end was trimmed by 7 bases and the J gene end by 5 bases; junction bases not matched to a gene: 6. Germline loops: CDR1 MNHEY, CDR2 SMNVEV (reference sequence).

The rearrangement links TRBV6-2 or TRBV6-3 to TRBJ2-3, with 12 bases that match TRBD2. The J segment lost 2 bases and the V segment lost 2 bases, leaving 5 bases of the junction unmatched. Germline values: CDR1 MNHEY, CDR2 SVGEGT. CDR3 size: 17 residues. Here the CDR3 reads CASSYGRLAGVTDTQYF. The CDR3 region has the DNA TGTGCCAGCAGTTACGGTAGACTAGCGGGAGTCACAGATACGCAGTATTTT.

This clonotype was seen a handful of times. This rearrangement joins TRBV20-1 to TRBJ1-4, with TRBD1 matching 7 bases. CDR3 size: 14 residues. CDR1 and CDR2 from the germline V gene are DFQATT and SNEGSKA (reference sequence). The V and J ends lost 6 bases and 6 bases, in that order; junction bases with no gene match: 10. CDR3 in amino acids: CSATTGEVYEKLFF. The CDR3 DNA reads TGCAGTGCCACAACAGGGGAGGTTTATGAAAAACTGTTTTTT.

V usage is TRBV6-1 and J usage is TRBJ2-2, with 10 bases fitting TRBD2. V shed 8 bases, J shed 5 bases, and the junction held 11 bases outside the gene matches. CDR1 and CDR2 (germline): MNHNS, SASEGT. The CDR3 consists of 16 residues. CDR3 in DNA: TGTGCCAGCGGGCCAAGCGGGGGGGCGCGGACCGGGGAGCTGTTTTTT. Translation: CASGPSGGARTGELFF.

This chain joins TRBV7-9 and TRBJ1-1, with D unclear. The V gene lost 1 base and the J gene lost 3 bases, with 6 bases spanning the gap. The germline V gene encodes CDR1 SEHNR and CDR2 FQNEAQ (reference sequence). CDR3 size: 13 residues. The CDR3 sequence: CASSLGTHTEAFF. Written as DNA, the CDR3 is TGTGCCAGCAGCTTAGGGACGCACACTGAAGCTTTCTTT.

The chain links TRBV6-5 to TRBJ2-3; D is undetermined. From germline, CDR1 is MNHEY and CDR2 SVGAGI. V lost 2 bases and J lost 12, with 9 bases in between. CDR3 length: 11 amino acids. CDR3 protein: CASSYHGYQYF. The CDR3 DNA sequence: TGTGCCAGCAGTTACCACGGCTACCAGTATTTT.